This T cell receptor beta chain is from a study of T cell responses to AZD1222 COVID-19 vaccine. Germline loops: CDR1 MRHNA, CDR2 SNTAGT. V shed 6 bases and J 0 bases; nucleotides not matched to a gene: 5. The CDR3 consists of 15 residues. Study-wide points: Donors were largely white British and mainly female; clonal diversity was possibly underestimated. Recipients of AZD1222 seropositive at baseline numbered only 6 or 7. Targeting of unmutated variant regions was reportedly seen in nearly half of spike-specific TCRs. Spike was spanned by vaccine-associated CD4 TCRs, with dominance at 160-218 and 743-854.

Repertoires were generated with immunoSEQ multiplex PCR, while TCRdb's copy carries only in-frame clones and drops some. The data contain 85,000 to 120,000 clones, 90% of them seen just once; the ten biggest clones take up 6.5% to 10%. Concerning this clone itself: Antigen unknown.

This specimen was peripheral blood, taken 28 days after the second AZD1222 dose. The chain uses TRBV6-4 and TRBJ1-2, with TRBD1 matching 9 bases. The sequence derives from an adult who received the AZD1222 COVID-19 vaccine. The CDR3 loop reads CASRMGQGPNYGYTF. CDR3 nucleotide sequence: TGTGCCAGCAGGATGGGACAGGGCCCTAACTATGGCTACACCTTC.